This TCR beta chain stems from a study of blood T cell repertoires in COVID-19. This table comes from immunoSEQ multiplex PCR, and its TCRdb copy is limited to in-frame clones, with some not included. The sample has some 53,000 clones; 85% to 90% are singletons. The sequence came from a man aged 65 to 85 with acute or convalescent COVID-19. The sample taken for sequencing was peripheral blood.

CDR3 sequence: CASSVSVTDTQYF. CDR3 in DNA: TGTGCCAGCAGCGTATCGGTAACAGATACGCAGTATTTT. The V and J genes are TRBV9 and TRBJ2-3, with unresolved D. Per germline, CDR1 SGDLS and CDR2 YYNGEE. With 1 base removed from V and 3 bases from J, the gap between germline ends came to 6 bases. CDR3 length equals 13 residues.